This passage covers 28 T cell receptor beta chains from one sample sequenced in a study of early T cells in non-severe SARS-CoV-2 infection. TCRdb reprocessed the 5' RACE reads via MiXCR and lists one record per CDR3 protein. The sample yields about 70,000 distinct CDR3 sequences, about 14% seen once. Sequenced material: whole blood, taken at baseline. These receptors were collected from an adult who was a healthcare worker with PCR-confirmed SARS-CoV-2 infection or an uninfected control (not recorded which).

V is TRBV18 and J is TRBJ1-4; possible D gene TRBD1, 5 bases. The V end lost 3 bases, the J end lost 7 bases, and 12 bases lay between the germline ends. This CDR3 has 14 residues. The germline CDR1 and CDR2 sequences are KGHSH and LQKENI. The CDR3 sequence: CASSPGPGGEKLFF. CDR3 DNA: TGTGCCAGCTCACCGGGGCCCGGAGGTGAAAAACTGTTTTTT.

V usage is TRBV10-1 and J usage is TRBJ2-1; unclear D gene. V was cut by 3 bases and J by 16 bases, with 10 bases left in between. Looked up from germline, CDR1 is WNHNN and CDR2 is SYGVQD (reference sequence). CDR3 size: 10 residues. CDR3: CASSEVEEFF. The CDR3, as DNA: TGCGCCAGCAGTGAAGTAGAAGAATTCTTC.

This clonotype was seen a few times. The V gene is TRBV29-1, the J gene TRBJ1-1; a weak D match, TRBD1 (6 bases). CDR1 is SQVTM, CDR2 ANQGSEA, per germline. The V gene lost 7 bases and the J gene lost 1 base, with 13 bases spanning the gap. This CDR3 spans 13 amino acids. CDR3 bases: TGCAGCGCTACAGGGATTCGGAACACTGAAGCTTTCTTT. The encoded protein is CSATGIRNTEAFF.

V usage is TRBV3-1 and J usage is TRBJ2-4, with 7 bases matching TRBD1. V trimming: 5 bases; J trimming: 10 bases; junction bases outside the gene matches: 11. The germline V gene encodes CDR1 LGHDT and CDR2 YNNKEL (reference sequence). The CDR3 spans 14 residues. CDR3 coding DNA: TGTGCCAGCAGCGGCACAGGGGCAACCAGGATTCAGTACTTC. Encoded protein: CASSGTGATRIQYF.

This chain connects TRBV7-3 to TRBJ2-1; TRBD2 matches at 9 bases. Germline assignment: CDR1 SGHTA and CDR2 FQGTGA. V gave up 1 base and J gave up 7 bases; unmatched junction bases: 5. The CDR3 totals 15 residues. CDR3 DNA: TGTGCCAGCAGCTTAAAACGGACTAGCGAGAATGAGCAGTTCTTC. Translation: CASSLKRTSENEQFF.

This rearrangement joins TRBV6-1 to TRBJ2-7; TRBD1 might be the D (5 bases). The CDR3 sequence is 13 residues long. Germline CDR1 MNHNS, CDR2 SASEGT. Trimming took 7 bases from V and 2 from J, leaving 12 bases between them. The CDR3 reads CASTAGMTYEQYF. The CDR3 nucleotides are TGTGCCAGCACTGCAGGGATGACCTACGAGCAGTACTTC.

CDR3 sequence (DNA): TGTGCCAGCAGTTCCCGGGACAGGGGTTACCGTAACGAGCAGTACTTC. Protein product: CASSSRDRGYRNEQYF. The genes are TRBV28 and TRBJ2-7; 10 positions match TRBD1. V was clipped by 4 bases and J by 5 bases; unmatched bases: 11. CDR3 length: 16 residues. In germline, CDR1 is MDHEN, CDR2 SYDVKM.

V is TRBV14 and J is TRBJ2-1; TRBD2 matches at 10 bases. Germline V gene data show CDR1 as SGHDN and CDR2 as FVKESK. The CDR3 spans 20 residues. With 3 bases clipped from V and 6 bases from J, the junction kept 20 bases outside the gene matches. The CDR3 coding sequence is TGTGCCAGCAGCCACCCGGGACTAGCGAAAAAGCAGATTTCTACCAATGAGCAGTTCTTC. Protein product: CASSHPGLAKKQISTNEQFF. Supplemented by reference TRBV14 and TRBJ2-1, the full variable domain reads EAGVTQFPSHSVIEKGQTVTLRCDPISGHDNLYWYRRVMGKEIKFLLHFVKESKQDESGMPNNRFLAERTGGTYSTLKVQPAELEDSGVYFCASSHPGLAKKQISTNEQFFGPGTRLTVL.

The chain joins TRBV30 to TRBJ2-7; D is unresolved. Germline lookup yields CDR1 GTSNPN and CDR2 SVGIG (reference sequence). The CDR3 length is 12 residues. V lost 4 bases to trimming and J lost 0 bases, with 7 bases between them. The DNA of the CDR3 is TGTGCCTGGACAGTGAGCTCCTACGAGCAGTACTTC. This codes for CAWTVSSYEQYF.

The J gene is TRBJ1-5, the V gene TRBV6-1; TRBD1 agrees at 8 bases. The CDR3 runs 14 residues. The germline CDR1 and CDR2 sequences are MNHNS and SASEGT. Germline trimming cut 5 bases from V and 2 bases from J; bases unmatched to any gene: 2. The CDR3 bases are TGTGCCAGCAGTTTGGACAGGGGCAATCAGCCCCAGCATTTT. It specifies CASSLDRGNQPQHF.

This chain uses TRBV9 with TRBJ2-3; no clear D gene. CDR1 and CDR2 (germline): SGDLS, YYNGEE. V gave up 4 bases and J gave up 2 bases, with 11 bases separating them. The CDR3 runs 14 residues. CDR3 bases: TGTGCCAGCAGCAGCCAACAGTTCACAGATACGCAGTATTTT. It specifies CASSSQQFTDTQYF.

The chain has TRBV6-6 and TRBJ2-7; D may match TRBD1 or TRBD2 (5 bases each). V lost 5 bases and J 0 bases, leaving 14 bases between the germline ends. The CDR3 extends over 15 amino acids. Looked up from germline, CDR1 is MNHNY and CDR2 is SVGAGI (reference sequence). The CDR3 region is CASSGTSGTSYEQYF. CDR3 DNA sequence: TGTGCCAGCAGTGGTACGTCAGGGACCTCCTACGAGCAGTACTTC.

This clonotype showed up just a few times. V and J are TRBV27 and TRBJ2-4; D is perhaps TRBD2 (6 bases). The CDR3 totals 16 residues. The V end lost 3 bases, the J end lost 3 bases, and 15 bases lay between the germline ends. Per germline, CDR1 MNHEY and CDR2 SMNVEV (reference sequence). Here the CDR3 reads CASSFMRERDKNIQYF. In nucleotides, the CDR3 is TGTGCCAGCAGTTTCATGCGGGAACGAGACAAAAACATTCAGTACTTC.

The table lists this clonotype with a few counts. V and J are TRBV5-1 and TRBJ2-3, with TRBD1 identical over 8 bases. The J segment lost 4 bases and the V segment lost 0 bases, leaving 7 bases of the junction unmatched. The germline gives CDR1 SGHRS, CDR2 YFSETQ. The CDR3 totals 16 residues. The CDR3 loop reads CASSLEGQGAPDTQYF. CDR3 DNA sequence: TGCGCCAGCAGCTTGGAGGGGCAGGGGGCCCCAGATACGCAGTATTTT.

Here the CDR3 reads CASTISGRCTGELFF. The CDR3 region has the DNA TGTGCCAGCACCATTAGCGGGAGGTGCACCGGGGAGCTGTTTTTT. V and J are TRBV21-1 and TRBJ2-2; no check of the table's D call, TRBD2, against the DNA was made. TRBV21-1 is labeled a pseudogene. The CDR3 loop spans 15 amino acids.

Only a few counts were recorded for this clonotype. The chain carries TRBV7-9 and TRBJ2-1, with 8 bases fitting TRBD2. The trim removed 6 bases at V and 5 bases at J, leaving 6 bases unmatched. Per germline, CDR1 SEHNR and CDR2 FQNEAQ (reference sequence). This CDR3 spans 14 amino acids. This CDR3 reads CASRSSGTNNEQFF. In DNA, the CDR3 is TGTGCCAGCAGGAGTAGCGGGACCAACAATGAGCAGTTCTTC.

The chain links TRBV28 to TRBJ2-3; TRBD2 aligns across 11 bases. The trim removed 11 bases at V and 8 bases at J, leaving 21 bases unmatched. Germline V lookup: CDR1 MDHEN, CDR2 SYDVKM. This CDR3 has 17 residues. The CDR3 region is CAAGQVTSGSVEATQYF. CDR3 DNA sequence: TGTGCCGCCGGACAGGTTACTAGCGGGAGCGTTGAAGCTACGCAGTATTTT.

This sequence joins TRBV12-3 or TRBV12-4 and TRBJ2-1; 8 positions match TRBD2. Trimming at V came to 6 bases and at J to 3 bases, leaving 13 bases not matched to a gene. This CDR3 comprises 17 residues. In DNA, the CDR3 is TGTGCCAGCAGCCTCACTCTTTTAGCGGGGAACTACAATGAGCAGTTCTTC. Its protein is CASSLTLLAGNYNEQFF.

This clonotype was observed at least ten times. The chain couples TRBV27 to TRBJ2-7; the D call may be TRBD1 or TRBD2 (5 bases each). Trimming shortened V by 5 bases and J by 0 bases, and 8 bases separated the two germline ends. The CDR3 spans 13 residues. The germline CDR1 and CDR2 sequences are MNHEY and SMNVEV (reference sequence). The CDR3 sequence is CASSAGTSYEQYF. For the CDR3, the DNA is TGTGCCAGCAGTGCAGGGACCTCCTACGAGCAGTACTTC.

This clonotype was seen more than once but under ten times. The V call is TRBV10-3, the J call TRBJ2-7; 15 nucleotides agree with TRBD2. The CDR3 totals 15 residues. Trimming at V came to 7 bases and at J to 7 bases, leaving 8 bases not matched to a gene. Per the germline V gene, CDR1 is ENHRY and CDR2 is SYGVKD. The CDR3 spells CAIKGLAGGPGEQYF. In nucleotides, the CDR3 is TGTGCCATCAAAGGACTAGCGGGAGGGCCAGGTGAGCAGTACTTC.

The CDR3 reads CASSSFERSTDTQYF. CDR3 sequence (DNA): TGTGCCAGCAGCTCCTTCGAGCGGAGCACAGATACGCAGTATTTT. The rearrangement joins TRBV7-6 to TRBJ2-3; D is perhaps TRBD2 (5 bases). V was trimmed by 4 bases and J by 0 bases, leaving 11 bases between them. The CDR3 has 15 residues. CDR1 and CDR2 (germline): SGHVS, FNYEAQ. The variable domain in full, completed from reference TRBV7-6 and TRBJ2-3, reads GAGVSQSPRYKVTKRGQDVALRCDPISGHVSLYWYRQALGQGPEFLTYFNYEAQQDKSGLPNDRFSAERPEGSISTLTIQRTEQRDSAMYRCASSSFERSTDTQYFGPGTRLTVL.

The chain joins TRBV12-3 or TRBV12-4 to TRBJ1-1; D not resolved. V shed 7 bases and J shed 1 base, with 10 bases lying between them. There are 13 residues in the CDR3. As DNA, the CDR3 is TGTGCCAGCAACACACAGCAGAACACTGAAGCTTTCTTT. It encodes CASNTQQNTEAFF.

This clonotype was recorded at least ten times. V and J are TRBV7-2 and TRBJ2-2; the D is unclear. This CDR3 contains 13 residues. Trimming removed 3 bases at V and 7 bases at J, with 9 bases between. CDR1 and CDR2 (germline): SGHTA, FQGNSA. CDR3 DNA: TGTGCCAGCAGCTTTTTGACCAGCGGGGAGCTGTTTTTT. It translates to CASSFLTSGELFF. The full variable domain, completed using reference TRBV7-2 and TRBJ2-2, is GAGVSQSPSNKVTEKGKDVELRCDPISGHTALYWYRQSLGQGLEFLIYFQGNSAPDKSGLPSDRFSAERTGGSVSTLTIQRTQQEDSAVYLCASSFLTSGELFFGEGSRLTVL.

This clonotype was recorded at least ten times. CDR3 bases: TGTGCCAGCAGTTCGAACGGGAGAGTCACAGATACGCAGTATTTT. This sequence encodes CASSSNGRVTDTQYF. This chain uses TRBV6-6 with TRBJ2-3; a weak D match, TRBD2 (6 bases). From germline, CDR1 is MNHNY and CDR2 SVGAGI (reference sequence). V shed 4 bases and J shed 2 bases, with 13 bases lying between them. The length of the CDR3 is 15 residues.

This clonotype was observed a handful of times. The chain is built from TRBV5-1 and TRBJ2-1; D is uncertain. V lost 0 bases and J lost 5, with 6 bases in between. The CDR3 is 13 residues long. Germline V gene data show CDR1 as SGHRS and CDR2 as YFSETQ. The CDR3 loop reads CASSLAQNNEQFF. For the CDR3, the DNA is TGCGCCAGCAGCTTGGCCCAAAACAATGAGCAGTTCTTC.

The gene calls are TRBV20-1 and TRBJ2-1, with a tentative D call TRBD1 (6 bases). Trimming took off 6 bases at V and 0 bases at J, with 15 bases between the two ends. CDR1 is DFQATT and CDR2 is SNEGSKA in the germline V gene (reference sequence). The length of the CDR3 is 15 residues. The chain's CDR3 is CSAAADRSSYNEQFF. The CDR3 DNA reads TGCAGTGCCGCAGCGGACAGAAGCTCCTACAATGAGCAGTTCTTC.

In regard to this clonotype: This may come from a read error, since a much larger clone is one base off. This chain joins TRBV5-1 and TRBJ2-2; 8 positions match TRBD2. Per germline, CDR1 SGHRS and CDR2 YFSETQ. J gave up 0 bases and V 4 bases, and 14 bases lay outside the gene matches. This CDR3 spans 19 amino acids. CDR3: CASSGRTGGRITNTGELFF. The CDR3 nucleotides read TGCGCCAGCAGCGGACGGACTGGCGGGAGGATAACGAACACCGGGGAGCTGTTTTTT.

This clonotype was detected many times. This chain connects TRBV2 to TRBJ2-1; 8 nucleotides align to TRBD1. The junction had 5 bases not matched to a gene; V was cut back by 6 bases and J by 4 bases. The CDR3 runs to 14 residues. Germline V gene lookup returns CDR1 SNHLY and CDR2 FYNNEI. This chain's CDR3 is CASSSDRAYNEQFF. The CDR3 DNA follows: TGTGCCAGCAGCTCGGACAGGGCATACAATGAGCAGTTCTTC.